By share, the clone carrying this T cell receptor (beta chain) ranks as large. Its matching antigen is unknown. This record comes from a study of CD8+ T cells in alopecia areata. Across the whole study: In an open-label trial, patients got 5 to 10 mg tofacitinib twice daily. Tofacitinib administration persisted for 6 to 18 months, succeeded by 6 months off drug.

With 5 bases removed from V and 11 bases from J, the gap between germline ends came to 18 bases. The CDR3 totals 14 residues. Germline lookup yields CDR1 MNHEY and CDR2 SMNVEV (reference sequence). Overall study results and limits: It was lesional scalp, especially alopecia totalis/universalis, that showed higher clonality than normal scalp.

Specimens obtained from alopecia areata patients comprised lesional scalp punch biopsies and peripheral blood. RNA was extracted and reverse transcribed into cDNA as the sequencing template. Assay: immunoSEQ multiplex PCR; the TCRdb copy retains only in-frame clones and omits some. Among 10,000 to 15,000 clones listed, 61% were seen once. The chain is built from TRBV27 and TRBJ2-2, with D perhaps being TRBD1 or TRBD2 (6 bases each). This TCR was sampled from a human donor with alopecia areata. The sample consisted of skin. DNA of the CDR3: TGTGCCAGCAGTCCTAACCCGTGGGGGGCTGAGCTGTTTTTT. Its protein is CASSPNPWGAELFF.